This T cell receptor beta chain was sequenced in a study of blood T cell repertoires in COVID-19 (dated by TCRdb to 2018 to 2020). Broadly, across the study: Collaborator samples came from the United States, Italy and Spain and covered acute and convalescent phases of COVID-19. The sample metadata nearly always contained a de-identified subject ID, COVID-19 status, age in years and sex. The prospective study material was composed of cDNA or gDNA derived from T cells, B-cell-depleted T cells, or PBMCs. Samples came from the ongoing ImmuneRACE study (first 160 participants) plus 1,254 subjects from 6 global collaborators. HLA class I and class II types, where available, came from metadata supplied by the sample provider rather than from assay-based typing. The repertoires were released in a freely available public database meant as a resource for research on the immune response to SARS-CoV-2. Subjects who had been exposed to COVID-19, were actively infected with it, or had recovered from it provided the deeply sampled blood TCRbeta repertoires that made up the dataset. General findings and caveats noted by the study authors: The quantity of clinical and demographic metadata differed by source and by participant and was supplied without curation.

V and J are truncated by 1 base and 9 bases respectively, leaving an intervening sequence of 16 bases. CDR1 MDHEN and CDR2 SYDVKM are derived from the germline V gene. Including cysteine and phenylalanine, the CDR3 has 15 amino acids. Kept here is only the CDR3 DNA, which spans 45 bases and is read in frame from base 1. TCRbeta CDR3 regions were amplified from genomic DNA using the immunoSEQ Assay, a bias-controlled multiplex PCR. In the authors' own workflow: Within the assay, amplification of reference gene primers was used to estimate how many nucleated cells each sample contained. Sequence reads were collapsed and filtered to measure the absolute abundance of every unique TCRbeta CDR3 rearrangement. For each sample, productive Simpson clonality was calculated by taking the square root of Simpson's diversity index across productive rearrangements. Here the immuneACCESS table is served through TCRdb, limited to in-frame sequences with V and J called. Missing clones are a known gap in these copies; in checked studies unresolved V genes cover under half, and the rest lacks a known reason. The V and J calls and clone size are taken from that table; D and trimming were inferred from the DNA. The sample yields under 150,000 clones; over 75% were counted once. The ten largest clones capture approximately 5% of the sample.

Whole blood was collected in K2EDTA tubes by collaborating institutions according to the institutions' own protocols. For TCRbeta analysis, collaborator samples were shipped as frozen whole blood, as isolated PBMCs, or as DNA extracted from either sample type. This clone was recorded only once. Its target antigen remains unknown. Per-base quality was not reported, and no clone a single base away is much larger than it. This sequence was found in a woman aged 45-59 years with acute or convalescent COVID-19. What was sequenced was peripheral blood. The chain links TRBV28 with TRBJ2-4, with TRBD1 as a weak D call on 6 bases. The DNA is TGTGCCAGCAGTTTATCGGGACAAGGGAAAGTCATTCAGTACTTC. Translated, this is CASSLSGQGKVIQYF.